The 4 T cell receptor beta chains given below trace back to one sample, sequenced in a study of T cells after somatic rescue of genetic block. Generated by immunoSEQ multiplex PCR, the TCRdb table keeps only in-frame clones and is missing some. The sample lists fewer than 15,000 clones; approximately 74% were seen once. Material: peripheral blood mononuclear cells (PBMCs). These receptors were taken from a boy aged 5-17 years.

The rearrangement joins TRBV27 to TRBJ2-5; perhaps TRBD2 as D (5 bases). The length of the CDR3 is 13 residues. V shed 2 bases and J shed 7 bases, with 11 bases lying between them. Germline V lookup: CDR1 MNHEY, CDR2 SMNVEV (reference sequence). The CDR3 DNA is TGTGCCAGCAGTTTAGGTCCACTAGGGACCCAGTACTTC. It specifies CASSLGPLGTQYF.

The genes are TRBV2 and TRBJ2-3; D unresolved. Germline V gene sequence: CDR1 SNHLY, CDR2 FYNNEI. V lost 5 bases, J lost 6 bases, and 15 bases lay in between. The CDR3 is 14 residues long. CDR3 bases: TGTGCCAGCAGTTCCGGATTCATCGATGATACGCAGTATTTT. Translated: CASSSGFIDDTQYF.

V and J are TRBV5-5 and TRBJ2-5; 8 bases match TRBD1. CDR1 and CDR2 from the germline V gene are SGHKS and YYEKEE (reference sequence). This CDR3 is built from 17 residues. The V gene end was trimmed by 5 bases and the J gene end by 5 bases; junction bases not matched to a gene: 17. CDR3 bases: TGTGCCAGCAGACATTACGCCTTTGGACAGGGATCTGAGACCCAGTACTTC. This translates into CASRHYAFGQGSETQYF.

By share, this clone counts as medium-sized (0.01 to 0.1%). CDR3: CASSRPSPLRLAGEGDTQYF. The CDR3, as DNA: TGCGCCAGCAGCCGACCCTCACCCCTACGACTAGCGGGAGAGGGAGATACGCAGTATTTT. V gene TRBV4-1 combines with J gene TRBJ2-3; 12 bases match TRBD2. CDR1 MGHRA and CDR2 YSYEKL come from the germline V gene. This CDR3 spans 20 amino acids. V lost 4 bases to trimming and J lost 5 bases; unmatched junction nucleotides: 19.